This entry is about one TCR beta chain. The antigen is not known. This record comes from a study of OX40 agonist ivuxolimab in advanced cancers. Across the study: Ivuxolimab is an agonistic anti-OX40 (CD134) antibody, and patients were treated with it. General study findings and limits: CD8+ T cells showed, on average, more clonal expansion than CD4+ cells. CD4+ and CD8+ blood T cells expanded clonally by week 6 at 0.1 to 3.0 mg/kg.

CDR1 and CDR2 from the germline V gene are MNHNS and SASEGT. The length of the CDR3 is 14 residues. V lost 10 bases, J lost 2 bases, and 7 bases stayed unmatched. This table comes from immunoSEQ multiplex PCR, and its TCRdb copy is limited to in-frame clones, with some not included. Of about 71,000 clones listed, around 82% are singletons. The clonotype comes from an adult with an advanced solid tumor such as melanoma, head and neck, liver or kidney cancer. This material consisted of CD4+ or CD8+ T cells sorted from blood, taken in a trial of the OX40 agonist ivuxolimab. This sequence joins TRBV6-1 and TRBJ2-7, with 11 bases fitting TRBD1. CDR3 in amino acids: CATKPGQGAYEQYF. The CDR3, as DNA: TGTGCCACAAAACCGGGACAGGGGGCCTACGAGCAGTACTTC.